This passage covers 25 T cell receptor beta chains from one sample sequenced in a study of CD8+ T cells in alopecia areata. Treatment denoted: oral pan-JAK inhibitor, 5-10 mg twice daily. RNA was extracted and reverse transcribed into cDNA as the sequencing template. The data were produced by immunoSEQ multiplex PCR, yet TCRdb's version contains in-frame clones alone and is incomplete. The sample carries about 270,000 clones, roughly 63% recorded once. The starting material was CD4+ T cells sorted from blood, obtained at approximately week 51, from a patient treated with tofacitinib. Receptor source: a human donor with alopecia areata.

J is TRBJ2-1 and V is TRBV29-1; perhaps TRBD2 as D (5 bases). Germline V gene data show CDR1 as SQVTM and CDR2 as ANQGSEA. The CDR3 extends over 14 amino acids. V was clipped by 1 base and J by 4 bases, with 11 bases between them. Here the CDR3 DNA reads TGCAGCGTTGAAGTCCGGACTTCTTACAATGAGCAGTTCTTC. Translated: CSVEVRTSYNEQFF.

This clone showed up just a few times. V usage is TRBV29-1 and J usage is TRBJ2-1, with 7 bases that match TRBD1. V shed 7 bases, J shed 13 bases, and the junction held 4 bases outside the gene matches. Germline loops: CDR1 SQVTM, CDR2 ANQGSEA. The CDR3 is 9 residues long. Here the CDR3 reads CSAGQIQFF. The CDR3 bases are TGCAGCGCGGGACAGATACAGTTCTTC.

V gene TRBV6-6 combines with J gene TRBJ1-1; a possible D gene is TRBD1 (6 bases). Trimming took 5 bases from V and 0 from J, leaving 16 bases between them. This CDR3 has 16 residues. Per the germline V gene, CDR1 is MNHNY and CDR2 is SVGAGI (reference sequence). The CDR3 nucleotides are TGTGCCAGCAGTGTCCCCGGGGGGCGGATGAACACTGAAGCTTTCTTT. Amino acid sequence: CASSVPGGRMNTEAFF.

The chain recombines TRBV6-6 with TRBJ1-2; D possibly corresponds to TRBD1 (5 bases). The CDR3 has 15 residues. Germline CDR1 reads MNHNY; CDR2 reads SVGAGI (reference sequence). The V end lost 8 bases, the J end lost 2 bases, and 18 bases lay between the germline ends. CDR3 bases: TGTGCCAGCCAAACACCCCAGACAGCCAACTATGGCTACACCTTC. Protein sequence: CASQTPQTANYGYTF.

The CDR3 bases are TGTGCCAGCAGTCCCCAGTACGAGCAGTACTTC. Amino acids: CASSPQYEQYF. The J gene is TRBJ2-7, the V gene TRBV2, with D unresolved. Looked up from germline, CDR1 is SNHLY and CDR2 is FYNNEI. The ends were cut back, 5 bases at V and 4 bases at J, with 6 bases in the middle. The CDR3 consists of 11 residues.

V is TRBV6-5 and J is TRBJ1-2, with D uncertain. The CDR3 runs 11 residues. Looked up from germline, CDR1 is MNHEY and CDR2 is SVGAGI. V was cut by 6 bases and J by 4 bases, with 6 bases left in between. CDR3 sequence reads: CASRDVYGYTF. DNA of the CDR3: TGTGCCAGCAGGGACGTCTATGGCTACACCTTC.

This clone was seen repeatedly, ten times or more. The chain couples TRBV11-2 to TRBJ2-7, with D possibly TRBD2 on 5 matching bases. The CDR3 is 15 residues long. The germline V gene has CDR1 SGHAT and CDR2 FQNNGV. Trimming cost V 0 bases and J 2 bases, with 11 bases left between them. CDR3 sequence: CASSLDVSGPYEQYF. DNA for the CDR3: TGTGCCAGCAGCTTAGACGTAAGCGGTCCCTACGAGCAGTACTTC.

The chain couples TRBV15 to TRBJ1-2; the D is unclear. Germline CDR1 LNHNV, CDR2 YYDKDF (reference sequence). The CDR3 covers 13 residues. Trimming left V 7 bases short and J 2 bases short, with 11 bases between. The CDR3 sequence: CATTPRENYGYTF. The CDR3 DNA sequence: TGTGCCACCACCCCTAGGGAGAACTATGGCTACACCTTC.

The chain employs TRBV5-1 and TRBJ1-1; D remains ambiguous. The CDR3 consists of 13 residues. The V and J ends lost 1 base and 8 bases respectively, with 12 bases between them. Germline lookup yields CDR1 SGHRS and CDR2 YFSETQ. The CDR3 here is CASSLSEYTEAFF. CDR3 coding DNA: TGCGCCAGCAGCTTGTCAGAGTATACAGAAGCTTTCTTT.

The chain combines TRBV19 with TRBJ1-1; a possible D gene is TRBD1 (5 bases). In germline, CDR1 is LNHDA, CDR2 SQIVND (reference sequence). Between the trimmed V and J ends, which lost 5 bases and 5 bases, there was a span of 18 bases. CDR3 length: 15 residues. Here the CDR3 DNA reads TGTGCCAGTAGTTCCCGGGGGAGGGCTGGGACTGAAGCTTTCTTT. This translates into CASSSRGRAGTEAFF.

The chain employs TRBV29-1 and TRBJ1-2, with D tentatively TRBD1 (5 bases). The germline CDR1 and CDR2 sequences are SQVTM and ANQGSEA. V was pared by 3 bases and J by 7 bases, with 21 bases between. The CDR3 contains 15 residues. Here the CDR3 DNA reads TGCAGCGTTGATCAGGGTCTCCTTTCAGAGGTTGGCTACACCTTC. It encodes CSVDQGLLSEVGYTF.

This clone appeared a few times. The same CDR3 arises from other DNA sequences in this sample as well. The chain uses TRBV29-1 and TRBJ2-5; possibly TRBD1 or TRBD2 for D (5 bases each). V was cut by 6 bases and J by 4 bases, with 12 bases left in between. CDR1 is SQVTM and CDR2 is ANQGSEA in the germline V gene. This CDR3 spans 12 amino acids. The CDR3 is CSVRGGRETQYF. The CDR3 bases are TGCAGCGTCCGGGGCGGGCGAGAGACCCAGTACTTC.

The table lists this clone with a count of one. V usage is TRBV18 and J usage is TRBJ1-6; D may be TRBD1 (5 bases). This CDR3 is built from 14 residues. Germline V CDR1 and CDR2: KGHSH, LQKENI. V was shortened by 3 bases and J by 7 bases, with 10 bases between the two germline ends. The CDR3 DNA reads as TGTGCCAGCTCACCGGGGGTGAAGAATTCACCCCTCCACTTT. Residues: CASSPGVKNSPLHF.

The gene calls are TRBV4-3 and TRBJ2-5; D may be TRBD1 (6 bases). This CDR3 spans 15 amino acids. Germline-derived CDR1 and CDR2 are LGHNA and YSLEER. Trimming stripped 3 bases from V and 1 base from J, with 12 bases between. The CDR3, as DNA: TGCGCCAGCAGCCAGGGGGACAACGTCCAAGAGACCCAGTACTTC. It yields the protein CASSQGDNVQETQYF.

This clone has a handful of counts. J is TRBJ1-2 and V is TRBV5-1, with 7 bases lining up with TRBD1. The CDR3 consists of 14 residues. Germline CDR1 and CDR2: SGHRS and YFSETQ. V shed 0 bases and J 4 bases; nucleotides not matched to a gene: 3. CDR3 sequence (DNA): TGCGCCAGCAGCTTGGGGGGACAGACCTATGGCTACACCTTC. Amino acid sequence: CASSLGGQTYGYTF.

This CDR3 is CSVGPGQGNTEAFF. The CDR3 DNA reads as TGCAGCGTTGGCCCCGGGCAGGGGAACACTGAAGCTTTCTTT. The chain uses TRBV29-1 and TRBJ1-1; a possible D gene is TRBD1 (5 bases). V dropped 4 bases and J dropped 1 base, with 13 bases sitting between them. The CDR3 is 14 amino acids. Germline loops: CDR1 SQVTM, CDR2 ANQGSEA.

This clone turned up a few times. The chain has TRBV10-3 and TRBJ2-5; TRBD2 matches at 7 bases. The ends lost 10 bases at V and 0 bases at J; junction bases unmatched: 5. This CDR3 spans 13 amino acids. Germline CDR1 is ENHRY and CDR2 is SYGVKD. CDR3: CASGRGDQETQYF. CDR3 bases: TGTGCCAGCGGACGGGGGGACCAAGAGACCCAGTACTTC.

The sample holds one count of this clone. The rearrangement uses TRBV23-1 and TRBJ2-7; D perhaps matches TRBD1 (5 bases). TRBV23-1 is labeled an ORF, and its function is uncertain. Trimming took off 0 bases at V and 3 bases at J, with 9 bases between the two ends. This CDR3 is 14 amino acids long. The CDR3, as DNA: TGCGCCAGCAGTCAATCGGCAGGGCGCTACGAGCAGTACTTC. This encodes CASSQSAGRYEQYF.

This chain links TRBV18 with TRBJ2-3, with a possible D match to TRBD1 (6 bases). The germline V gene has CDR1 KGHSH and CDR2 LQKENI. V was shortened by 6 bases and J by 5 bases, with 9 bases between the two germline ends. This CDR3 region has 12 residues. The CDR3 coding sequence is TGTGCCAGCTCGCGAGGGGGAGATACGCAGTATTTT. The encoded protein is CASSRGGDTQYF.

A few counts support this clone. The rearrangement uses TRBV13 and TRBJ1-1; 7 nucleotides align to TRBD1. With V trimmed by 0 bases and J by 0 bases, 4 bases remained unmatched. The CDR3 has 16 amino acids. Germline V gene sequence: CDR1 PRHDT, CDR2 FYEKMQ (reference sequence). The CDR3 DNA is TGTGCCAGCAGCTTAGGCAGGGGACAGATGAACACTGAAGCTTTCTTT. Amino acids: CASSLGRGQMNTEAFF.

This clone has more than one count but fewer than ten. This chain's CDR3 is CASSQKGQAYGYTF. For the CDR3, the DNA is TGCGCCAGCAGCCAAAAGGGGCAGGCCTATGGCTACACCTTC. The chain has TRBV4-1 and TRBJ1-2; D might be TRBD1 (5 bases). This CDR3 has 14 residues. CDR1 is MGHRA, CDR2 YSYEKL, per germline. The germline V and J ends were trimmed by 2 bases and 4 bases, with 11 bases remaining between them.

This clone has more than one count but fewer than ten. The rearrangement links TRBV11-1 to TRBJ1-2; 7 positions agree with TRBD1. With 3 bases clipped from V and 4 bases from J, the junction kept 2 bases outside the gene matches. This CDR3 contains 13 residues. Germline values: CDR1 SGHAT, CDR2 FQDESV (reference sequence). Here the CDR3 DNA reads TGTGCCAGCAGCTTGGACAGGAGCTATGGCTACACCTTC. It codes for CASSLDRSYGYTF.

This clone was observed a few times. Distinct nucleotide sequences in the sample also encode this CDR3. The genes are TRBV4-1 and TRBJ2-3, with D uncertain. In germline, CDR1 is MGHRA, CDR2 YSYEKL. The germline V and J ends were trimmed by 1 base and 2 bases, with 4 bases remaining between them. The CDR3 runs 13 residues. The CDR3 nucleotides are TGCGCCAGCAGCCAAGCGTCCACAGATACGCAGTATTTT. It specifies CASSQASTDTQYF.

This clone was seen a single time. V gene TRBV30 combines with J gene TRBJ2-1; no reliable D call. Germline V CDR1 and CDR2: GTSNPN, SVGIG (reference sequence). The CDR3 is 12 amino acids. V lost 0 bases and J 8 bases, leaving 8 bases between the germline ends. The CDR3 region has the DNA TGTGCCTGGAGTGTAAGCGTCCATGAGCAGTTCTTC. This gives the protein CAWSVSVHEQFF.

The J gene is TRBJ2-7, the V gene TRBV30; 10 bases fit TRBD1. The germline V gene encodes CDR1 GTSNPN and CDR2 SVGIG (reference sequence). This CDR3 is built from 14 residues. Unmatched junction bases numbered 7, after V lost 2 bases and J lost 6 bases. In DNA form, the CDR3 reads TGTGCCTGGAGTCGAAGCGGGACAGGGGTCGAGCAGTACTTC. Amino acids: CAWSRSGTGVEQYF.